This T cell receptor beta chain was sequenced for a study of response to subunit inactivated influenza vaccine. This CDR3 is built from 16 residues. The germline V gene encodes CDR1 SGHRS and CDR2 YFSETQ. V trimming: 4 bases; J trimming: 3 bases; junction bases outside the gene matches: 7. Each CDR3 protein gets one entry after TCRdb re-called the RT-PCR reads with MiXCR. This table has about 520,000 distinct CDR3 sequences, approximately 7.8% appearing once. This clonotype was seen more than once but under ten times. This clonotype originated in a man between 50 and 70 years old who received an inactivated influenza vaccine. The sample here was PBMCs from blood, taken around 25 months after vaccination. The chain employs TRBV5-1 and TRBJ1-4; 9 nucleotides match TRBD1. The CDR3 is CASSPGQGMSNEKLFF. The CDR3 DNA is TGCGCCAGCAGCCCGGGACAGGGCATGTCTAATGAAAAACTGTTTTTT.